This is a list of T cell receptor beta chains from one sample in a study of molecular identifiers for immune sequencing clone quantification. TCRdb reprocessed the PCR reads with MiXCR, giving one entry per CDR3 protein. The data show around 460,000 distinct CDR3 sequences, about 26% seen once. The sample taken for sequencing was naive CD8+ T cells from blood, with Jurkat cell RNA spiked in. The receptor source for this set is a human donor in good health. Some libraries in this study had Jurkat cell RNA spiked in. CDR3s include the opening cysteine and the closing phenylalanine or tryptophan. The D gene is left open where the match is weak. Size values are once, few and many counts, or a class for expanded clones, and some rows have none.

V,length,D,J,size,DNA,CDR3
TRBV4-3,15,NA,TRBJ2-4,many,TGCGCCAGCAGCCAAGAGATTCAAGGAGAGAACATTCAGTACTTC,CASSQEIQGENIQYF
TRBV6-2/TRBV6-3,14,TRBD1,TRBJ1-1,many,TGTGCCAGCAGTTACACAGGGGAGGTCACTGAAGCTTTCTTT,CASSYTGEVTEAFF
TRBV2,15,TRBD2,TRBJ2-3,many,TGTGCCAGCAGTGGGACTAGCGGGAGCACAGATACGCAGTATTTT,CASSGTSGSTDTQYF
TRBV3-1,16,TRBD1,TRBJ1-1,few,TGTGCCAGCAGCCAGGGACAGGGGATGATGAACACTGAAGCTTTCTTT,CASSQGQGMMNTEAFF
TRBV24-1,15,NA,TRBJ2-2,many,TGTGCCACCAGTGATACGGGCGCAGTCACCGGGGAGCTGTTTTTT,CATSDTGAVTGELFF
TRBV7-9,14,NA,TRBJ2-5,NA,TGTGCCAGCAGCTTTTGGACTGGAGAAGAAACCCGGTACTTC,CASSFWTGEETRYF
TRBV20-1,19,NA,TRBJ1-5,NA,TGCAGTGCTAGAGATCTGGGCAGACCCCCGACGTGGAGCAATCAGCCCCAGCATTTT,CSARDLGRPPTWSNQPQHF
TRBV6-4,15,NA,TRBJ2-3,few,TGTGCCAGCAGTTTTTCCGGGAGCAATTTGGATACGCAGTATTTT,CASSFSGSNLDTQYF
TRBV29-1,11,NA,TRBJ2-7,many,TGCAGCGTGATCAGGGGGGTTGAGCAGTACTTC,CSVIRGVEQYF
TRBV6-2/TRBV6-3,14,TRBD1,TRBJ1-1,many,TGTGCCAGCAAGGGACAGGCGGATTCCCTTGAAGCTTTCTTT,CASKGQADSLEAFF
TRBV28,14,NA,TRBJ1-5,NA,TGTGCCAGCATCGGATCAGCATCCAATCAGCCCCAGCATTTT,CASIGSASNQPQHF
TRBV12-3/TRBV12-4,15,NA,TRBJ1-5,NA,TGTGCCAGCAGTCCCCCATTAGTGGGTAGGGTGCCCCAGCATTTT,CASSPPLVGRVPQHF
TRBV7-9,13,NA,TRBJ2-7,many,TGTGCCAGCAGCGCAGACGGGACCTACGAGCAGTACTTC,CASSADGTYEQYF
TRBV6-6,17,TRBD2,TRBJ2-1,NA,TGTGCCAGCAGTCCCGGACTAGCGGGGGGGCTGCGAGATGAGCAGTTCTTC,CASSPGLAGGLRDEQFF
TRBV4-3,15,TRBD2,TRBJ2-4,many,TGCGCCAGCACGCCAAGATGGGGATCGCTAGCGGGGGCGTGCTTC,CASTPRWGSLAGACF
TRBV19,12,NA,TRBJ1-6,NA,TGTGCCAGTAGTCCCCCAGATTCACCCCTCCACTTT,CASSPPDSPLHF
TRBV7-9,15,TRBD1,TRBJ2-7,few,TGTGCCAGCAGCAGACCGGGACAGGATTTCAACGAGCAGTACTTC,CASSRPGQDFNEQYF
TRBV6-2/TRBV6-3,13,NA,TRBJ1-5,few,TGTGCCAGCAGTTACGGGGTGCTATCGCCCCAGCATTTT,CASSYGVLSPQHF
TRBV6-5,13,NA,TRBJ1-1,many,TGTGCCAGCAATCGAGAGCTTAACACTGAAGCTTTCTTT,CASNRELNTEAFF
TRBV24-1,16,TRBD2,TRBJ2-1,few,TGTGCCACCAGTGATGGGGGGGAAGGGCTTCCTGATGAGCAGTTCTTC,CATSDGGEGLPDEQFF
TRBV4-3,16,TRBD2,TRBJ2-5,many,TGCGCCAGCAGCCAAGGACTAGCGGGAGGTTCAGAGACCCAGTACTTC,CASSQGLAGGSETQYF
TRBV7-2,15,TRBD1,TRBJ2-1,few,TGTGCCAGCAGCCCCGGGACAGGGGGCTTAAATGAGCAGTTCTTC,CASSPGTGGLNEQFF
TRBV7-9,15,NA,TRBJ2-3,NA,TGTGCCAGCAGCTTAACCCCGGGTGAGGCAGATACGCAGTATTTT,CASSLTPGEADTQYF
TRBV12-3/TRBV12-4,14,TRBD2,TRBJ2-3,many,TGTGCCAGCAAAGTGGGGGGGTCCACAGATACGCAGTATTTT,CASKVGGSTDTQYF
TRBV6-6,14,NA,TRBJ2-5,many,TGTGCCAGCAGTTATGTGGGGGGCCCAGAGACCCAGTACTTC,CASSYVGGPETQYF
TRBV30,14,TRBD2,TRBJ2-1,few,TGTGCCTGGAGTTGGGCTAGCGGGGCCAATGAGCAGTTCTTC,CAWSWASGANEQFF
TRBV2,16,TRBD2,TRBJ2-3,NA,TGTGCCAGCAGCGATGGTTCGGGGGGGCTAACAGATACGCAGTATTTT,CASSDGSGGLTDTQYF
TRBV30,16,TRBD2,TRBJ2-3,NA,TGTGCCTGGAGTGTACTAGCGGGAGGGCCGGCAGATACGCAGTATTTT,CAWSVLAGGPADTQYF
TRBV5-4,14,NA,TRBJ2-3,NA,TGTGCCGGCAGTGAGACGATCATGGGAGATACGCAGTATTTT,CAGSETIMGDTQYF
TRBV27,15,NA,TRBJ2-2,NA,TGTGCGACCTTTAGGAGAGGGGCGAACACCGGGGAGCTGTTTTTT,CATFRRGANTGELFF
TRBV12-3/TRBV12-4,18,TRBD1,TRBJ2-6,many,TGTGCCAGCAGCCGCGTGACAGGGCTTAGCTCTGGGGCCAACGTCCTGACTTTC,CASSRVTGLSSGANVLTF
TRBV6-2/TRBV6-3,12,NA,TRBJ2-7,NA,TGTGCCAGCCTGGGCAATTCCTACGAGCAGTACTTC,CASLGNSYEQYF
TRBV6-5,16,TRBD1,TRBJ2-7,many,TGTGCCAGCAGTTACTCGGGGACAGGGGTTTCCTACGAGCAGTACTTC,CASSYSGTGVSYEQYF
TRBV12-3/TRBV12-4,15,TRBD2,TRBJ2-3,many,TGTGCCAGCAGTCAAACTAGCGGGAAGTCAGATACGCAGTATTTT,CASSQTSGKSDTQYF
TRBV6-2/TRBV6-3,13,NA,TRBJ2-3,NA,TGTGCCAGCAGTTTAGCAATAGCAGATGCGCAGTATTTT,CASSLAIADAQYF
TRBV4-3,18,TRBD2,TRBJ2-7,NA,TGCGCCAGCAGCCAAGATTCTAGCGGGAGGGCCCGCTGGTACGAGCAGTACTTC,CASSQDSSGRARWYEQYF
TRBV12-3/TRBV12-4,16,TRBD2,TRBJ2-5,NA,TGTGCCAGCAGTCCTAATAGCGGGGGGTACCATGAGACCCAGTACTTC,CASSPNSGGYHETQYF
TRBV24-1,14,NA,TRBJ2-7,few,TGTGCCACCAGTGACCCCGGGGTCCCCTACGAGCAGTACTTC,CATSDPGVPYEQYF
TRBV4-1,16,NA,TRBJ2-5,few,TGCGCCAGCAGCCAAGCCCCCCAGGGTTCCGGAGAGACCCAGTACTTC,CASSQAPQGSGETQYF
TRBV13,20,TRBD2,TRBJ2-1,NA,TGTGCCAGCAGCTTAGGAGCCACCCCCGGACTAGCGATTCGTTACAATGAGCAGTTCTTC,CASSLGATPGLAIRYNEQFF
TRBV7-2,14,NA,TRBJ2-3,few,TGTGCCAGCAGCTTAGTAATTAGCGCAGATACGCAGTATTTT,CASSLVISADTQYF
TRBV27,14,NA,TRBJ2-7,many,TGTGCCACCAGGGACACAGGGTACTCCTACGAGCAGTACTTC,CATRDTGYSYEQYF
TRBV7-6,13,NA,TRBJ2-7,many,TGTGCCAGCAGCTCGGGGGACAGCCAAGAGCAGTACTTC,CASSSGDSQEQYF
TRBV6-5,16,NA,TRBJ2-3,many,TGTGCCAGCAGTTACTCGAGCCAGGGGGGAGGGGATACGCAGTATTTT,CASSYSSQGGGDTQYF
TRBV9,14,NA,TRBJ1-5,NA,TGTGCCAGCAGCGTAGGGGCTGGCAATCGGCCCCAGCATTTT,CASSVGAGNRPQHF
TRBV3-1,14,NA,TRBJ2-7,few,TGTGCCAGCAGCCAAACGGCCGAATTTTACGAGCAGTACTTC,CASSQTAEFYEQYF
TRBV7-9,16,TRBD2,TRBJ2-3,NA,TGTGCCAGCAGCCGCGGTAGACTAGCGGAAAGGGATACGCAGTATTTT,CASSRGRLAERDTQYF
TRBV27,13,NA,TRBJ1-5,few,TGTGCCAGCAGTTGGGGAATCAATCAGCCCCAGCATTTT,CASSWGINQPQHF
TRBV20-1,14,TRBD2,TRBJ2-7,NA,TGCAGTGCTAGAGCTTTGCGGGGGACCTACGAGCAGTACTTC,CSARALRGTYEQYF